These 17 T cell receptor beta chains share one sample of origin, sequenced in a study of OX40 agonist ivuxolimab in advanced cancers. The method behind the library was the immunoSEQ multiplex PCR assay. This is the immuneACCESS table as TCRdb keeps it, with only in-frame sequences that have V and J called. A part of the clones is gone; compared with another copy, unresolved V genes explain less than half, and the rest is unexplained. The sample table holds 65,000 to 80,000 clones, of which 85% to 90% were seen once. The ten largest clones take up 0.8% to 1% of the sample. The specimen comprised CD4+ or CD8+ T cells sorted from blood, sampled in a trial of the OX40 agonist ivuxolimab. These receptors were obtained from an adult with an advanced solid tumor such as melanoma, head and neck, liver or kidney cancer.

This clone showed up just a few times. V gene TRBV10-2 combines with J gene TRBJ2-7; 12 nucleotides agree with TRBD1. Trimming took 6 bases from V and 7 from J; bases not matched to a gene: 10. CDR1 and CDR2 (germline): WSHSY, SAAADI. The CDR3 covers 15 residues. The CDR3 DNA is TGCGCCAGCAGCCCCCCGGGACAGGGGGCGCGGGAGCAGTACTTC. Protein sequence: CASSPPGQGAREQYF.

J is TRBJ2-5 and V is TRBV7-9; TRBD2 agrees at 8 bases. With 1 base clipped from V and 1 base from J, the junction kept 5 bases outside the gene matches. The germline gives CDR1 SEHNR, CDR2 FQNEAQ (reference sequence). The CDR3 extends over 16 amino acids. The CDR3 DNA is TGTGCCAGCAGCTTAGTTGTCGGGAGGGCCCAAGAGACCCAGTACTTC. Encoded protein: CASSLVVGRAQETQYF.

The V and J genes are TRBV21-1 and TRBJ2-2. TRBV21-1 is described as a pseudogene. The CDR3 extends over 14 amino acids. CDR3 sequence: CASSSGRRSGELFF. The CDR3 DNA follows: TGTGCCAGCAGTTCGGGCAGGCGTTCAGGGGAGCTGTTTTTT.

This chain uses TRBV7-9 with TRBJ1-3; TRBD1 matches 7 bases. The CDR3 has 15 residues. Looked up from germline, CDR1 is SEHNR and CDR2 is FQNEAQ (reference sequence). Unmatched junction bases numbered 12, after V lost 5 bases and J lost 8 bases. This chain's CDR3 is CASSGGWDSADTIYF. In nucleotides, the CDR3 is TGTGCCAGCAGCGGAGGGTGGGACAGTGCGGACACCATATATTTT.

The chain couples TRBV9 to TRBJ2-5; TRBD1 agrees at 9 bases. This CDR3 spans 15 amino acids. In germline, CDR1 is SGDLS, CDR2 YYNGEE. J lost 6 bases, V lost 0 bases, and 6 bases had no gene match. CDR3: CASSVGRDRVQTQYF. In DNA, the CDR3 is TGTGCCAGCAGCGTAGGGCGGGACAGGGTGCAGACCCAGTACTTC. Together with reference TRBV9 and TRBJ2-5, the CDR3 gives the full variable domain: DSGVTQTPKHLITATGQRVTLRCSPRSGDLSVYWYQQSLDQGLQFLIQYYNGEERAKGNILERFSAQQFPDLHSELNLSSLELGDSALYFCASSVGRDRVQTQYFGPGTRLLVL.

The rearrangement links TRBV2 to TRBJ1-1, with D possibly matching TRBD1 (6 bases). The ends were cut back, 5 bases at V and 5 bases at J, with 9 bases in the middle. Germline V lookup: CDR1 SNHLY, CDR2 FYNNEI. This CDR3 comprises 12 residues. The CDR3 reads CASSRQVTEAFF. CDR3 nucleotides: TGTGCCAGCAGTCGACAGGTGACTGAAGCTTTCTTT. Variable domain in full (rest from reference TRBV2 and TRBJ1-1): EPEVTQTPSHQVTQMGQEVILRCVPISNHLYFYWYRQILGQKVEFLVSFYNNEISEKSEIFDDQFSVERPDGSNFTLKIRSTKLEDSAMYFCASSRQVTEAFFGQGTRLTVV.

The rearrangement links TRBV7-9 to TRBJ1-5; 7 bases match TRBD1. V lost 0 bases, J lost 6 bases, and 5 bases stayed unmatched. The CDR3 contains 15 residues. Germline V lookup: CDR1 SEHNR, CDR2 FQNEAQ (reference sequence). The CDR3 DNA is TGTGCCAGCAGCTTAGCAGGGGGCAGTTCTCAGCCCCAGCATTTT. Translation: CASSLAGGSSQPQHF.

This clone was recorded a few times. The CDR3 DNA is TGTGCCAGCAGCTTAGGGTCCGGGTTCGCCACGCCCGGGACAGATACGCAGTATTTT. Residues: CASSLGSGFATPGTDTQYF. This chain links TRBV11-3 with TRBJ2-3; D is ambiguous. Germline-derived CDR1 and CDR2 are SGHNT and YENEEA. V lost 1 base, J lost 3 bases, and 23 bases lay in between. The CDR3 totals 19 residues.

This chain joins TRBV4-1 and TRBJ2-5; D might be TRBD2 (5 bases). Germline assignment: CDR1 MGHRA and CDR2 YSYEKL. The CDR3 length is 15 residues. V was pared by 1 base and J by 5 bases, with 14 bases between. DNA for the CDR3: TGCGCCAGCAGCCAAGGGACTGGCACGGCGGAGACCCAGTACTTC. Its translation: CASSQGTGTAETQYF.

J is TRBJ2-1 and V is TRBV30; 12 bases align to TRBD2. Germline CDR1 GTSNPN, CDR2 SVGIG (reference sequence). This CDR3 comprises 15 residues. Trimming took 0 bases from V and 4 from J; bases not matched to a gene: 1. The CDR3 loop reads CAWSVGLAGYNEQFF. The CDR3 nucleotides are TGTGCCTGGAGTGTAGGACTAGCGGGATACAATGAGCAGTTCTTC.

The genes are TRBV5-1 and TRBJ2-1, with 8 bases fitting TRBD2. The CDR3 length is 15 residues. Looked up from germline, CDR1 is SGHRS and CDR2 is YFSETQ. The V and J ends lost 7 bases and 0 bases, in that order; junction bases with no gene match: 6. The CDR3 DNA is TGCGCCAGCTACCGTAGCGGGAACTCCTACAATGAGCAGTTCTTC. Amino acid sequence: CASYRSGNSYNEQFF.

This chain uses TRBV11-1 with TRBJ2-7, with D possibly being TRBD1 or TRBD2 (6 bases each). Trimming shortened V by 1 base and J by 6 bases, and 10 bases separated the two germline ends. Germline V gene lookup returns CDR1 SGHAT and CDR2 FQDESV (reference sequence). The CDR3 has 13 amino acids. The CDR3 bases are TGTGCCAGCAGCTTAGGGGGGGCACTCGAGCAGTACTTC. Its protein is CASSLGGALEQYF.

This chain connects TRBV2 to TRBJ2-5; D might be TRBD1 (6 bases). Germline CDR1 SNHLY, CDR2 FYNNEI. This CDR3 comprises 11 residues. V shed 8 bases and J shed 2 bases, with 6 bases lying between them. The chain's CDR3 is CASGQQETQYF. The CDR3 nucleotides read TGTGCCAGCGGACAGCAAGAGACCCAGTACTTC.

The CDR3 bases are TGTGCCAGTAGTATAGAGGCCCGAGGTAGCCGGTCCGGGAGGAGCAATGAGCAGTTCTTC. Translated: CASSIEARGSRSGRSNEQFF. The rearrangement uses TRBV19 and TRBJ2-1; 7 positions agree with TRBD2. The V and J ends lost 0 bases and 6 bases, in that order; junction bases with no gene match: 20. Germline V gene sequence: CDR1 LNHDA, CDR2 SQIVND (reference sequence). The CDR3 extends over 20 amino acids.

V usage is TRBV19 and J usage is TRBJ2-7, with D possibly being TRBD2 (5 bases). V was shortened by 3 bases and J by 7 bases, with 13 bases between the two germline ends. Per germline, CDR1 LNHDA and CDR2 SQIVND (reference sequence). The CDR3 is 13 residues long. The CDR3 nucleotides are TGTGCCAGTAGTATGACCGGGAAGGCAGAGCAGTACTTC. As protein: CASSMTGKAEQYF.

The chain recombines TRBV6-1 with TRBJ2-1; TRBD2 agrees at 7 bases. The ends lost 7 bases at V and 4 bases at J; junction bases unmatched: 7. Germline assignment: CDR1 MNHNS and CDR2 SASEGT. This CDR3 comprises 14 residues. CDR3 DNA: TGTGCCAGCATACGTCTAGCGGAATACAATGAGCAGTTCTTC. Its translation: CASIRLAEYNEQFF.

By frequency in the sample, this clone is medium-sized (0.01 to 0.1%). CDR3 loop: CASSLEGVERGYTF. The CDR3 DNA reads as TGCGCCAGCAGCTTGGAGGGGGTTGAGAGGGGCTACACCTTC. This rearrangement joins TRBV5-1 to TRBJ1-2; TRBD1 is a possible D gene (6 bases). V was clipped by 0 bases and J by 8 bases, with 14 bases between them. CDR1 is SGHRS, CDR2 YFSETQ, per germline. There are 14 residues in the CDR3.